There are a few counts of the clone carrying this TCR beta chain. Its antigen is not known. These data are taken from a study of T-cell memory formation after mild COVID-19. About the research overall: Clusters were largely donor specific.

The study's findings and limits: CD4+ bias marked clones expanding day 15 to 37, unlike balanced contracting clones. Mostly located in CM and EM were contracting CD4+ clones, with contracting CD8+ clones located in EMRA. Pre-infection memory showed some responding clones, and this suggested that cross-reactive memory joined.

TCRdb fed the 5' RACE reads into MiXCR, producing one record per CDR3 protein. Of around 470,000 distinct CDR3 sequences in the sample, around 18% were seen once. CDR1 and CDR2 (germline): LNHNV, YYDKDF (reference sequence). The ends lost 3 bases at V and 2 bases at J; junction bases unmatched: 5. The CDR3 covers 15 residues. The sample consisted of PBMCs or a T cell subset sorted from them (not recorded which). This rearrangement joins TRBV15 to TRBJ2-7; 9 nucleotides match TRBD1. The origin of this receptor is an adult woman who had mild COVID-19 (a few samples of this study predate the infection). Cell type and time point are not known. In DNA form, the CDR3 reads TGTGCCACCAGCAGCGACAGGGGGGTTCCCTACGAGCAGTACTTC. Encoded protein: CATSSDRGVPYEQYF.